This TCR beta chain was profiled in a study of cytomegalovirus exposure and HLA in healthy donors. About this clone: Its antigen remains unidentified.

The PCR made use of 60 Vbeta and 13 Jbeta primers. TCRdb's table, derived via immunoSEQ multiplex PCR, lists solely in-frame clones and lacks some. Of around 130,000 clones listed, about 80% are singletons. The CDR3 runs 12 residues. The germline V gene encodes CDR1 GTSNPN and CDR2 SVGIG (reference sequence). V lost 1 base and J 7 bases, leaving 8 bases between the germline ends. Study-wide points: Later on, analysis showed that most CMV-associated TCR beta chains appeared to be HLA-restricted. Donor immune exposure was known only as CMV serostatus.

This clonotype was obtained from a young man in good health and CMV-seronegative. The genes are TRBV30 and TRBJ2-1, with D maybe TRBD2 (5 bases). Sequenced sample: PBMCs. CDR3 region: CAWSGLANEQFF. In DNA form, the CDR3 reads TGTGCCTGGAGTGGCCTAGCAAATGAGCAGTTCTTC.